The entry below gives a single T cell receptor beta chain sequence along with its context. There is no known antigen for this receptor. No quality values exist for individual bases; no much larger clone is one base distant. Another Seattle source contributed samples from volunteer blood donors who had recovered from COVID-19. Collaborating institutions collected whole blood in K2EDTA tubes following their own protocols. For TCRbeta analysis, collaborators shipped samples in one of three forms: frozen whole blood, isolated PBMCs, or DNA extracted from either of those sample types. TCRbeta CDR3 regions were amplified from genomic DNA using the immunoSEQ Assay, a bias-controlled multiplex PCR. The authors' pipeline ran thus. The number of nucleated cells in each sample was estimated by amplification of reference gene primers within the assay. Sequence reads were collapsed and filtered to measure the absolute abundance of every unique TCRbeta CDR3 rearrangement. Productive Simpson clonality was computed per sample as the square root of Simpson's diversity index over productive rearrangements. TCRdb provides this immuneACCESS table in a form limited to in-frame rearrangements. Some clones are lacking; in checked studies, under half of them reflect an unresolved V gene, and why the rest are absent is not known. From that table come the V and J calls and clone size; the DNA was used to work out D and trimming. The sample table lists approximately 150,000 clones, roughly 86% of them with a count of one. In total, the top ten clones hold less than 5% of the sample.

The sample belongs to a study of blood T cell repertoires in COVID-19 (TCRdb year 2020). About the investigation overall: The collaborator samples originated in the United States, Italy and Spain and spanned the acute and convalescent phases of COVID-19. The material from the prospective study consisted of cDNA or gDNA derived from T cells, B-cell-depleted T cells, or PBMCs. HLA class I and class II types, where available, came from metadata supplied by the sample provider rather than from assay-based typing. Subjects who had been exposed to COVID-19, were actively infected with it, or had recovered from it provided the deeply sampled blood TCRbeta repertoires that made up the dataset. The repertoires were made available in a free public database intended to serve as a resource for research on the immune response to SARS-CoV-2. Samples were obtained from the ongoing ImmuneRACE study (first 160 participants) and from 1,200 or so subjects provided by 6 global collaborators. Nearly every sample came with metadata listing a de-identified subject ID, COVID-19 status, age in years and sex. General study outcomes and caveats: The quantity of clinical and demographic metadata differed by source and by participant and was supplied without curation.

The sequencing input was peripheral blood. The sequence was collected from a woman aged 55-75 years who had recovered from COVID-19.

The CDR3 loop reads CASSPRGNGVYEQYF. In nucleotide form, the sequence is TGCGCCAGCAGCCCCCGGGGAAATGGGGTCTACGAGCAGTACTTC. The chain links TRBV5-1 with TRBJ2-7, with TRBD2 tentatively as D gene (5 bases match). The CDR3 contains 15 residues, cysteine and phenylalanine counted. This entry keeps only the CDR3 DNA: 45 bases, framed from base 1. The germline V gene gives CDR1 as SGHRS and CDR2 as YFSETQ. A distance of 17 bases separates the germline ends of V and J, which lose 4 bases and 3 bases respectively.